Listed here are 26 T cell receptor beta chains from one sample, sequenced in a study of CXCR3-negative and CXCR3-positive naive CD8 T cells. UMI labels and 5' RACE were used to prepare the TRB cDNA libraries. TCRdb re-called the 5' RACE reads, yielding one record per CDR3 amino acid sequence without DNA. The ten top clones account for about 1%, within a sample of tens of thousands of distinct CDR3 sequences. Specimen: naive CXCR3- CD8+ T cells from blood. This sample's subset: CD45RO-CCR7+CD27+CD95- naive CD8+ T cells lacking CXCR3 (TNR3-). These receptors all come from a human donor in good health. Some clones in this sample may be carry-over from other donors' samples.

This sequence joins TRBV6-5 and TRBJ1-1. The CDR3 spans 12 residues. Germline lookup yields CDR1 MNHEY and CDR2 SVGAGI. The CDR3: CASSLPNTEAFF.

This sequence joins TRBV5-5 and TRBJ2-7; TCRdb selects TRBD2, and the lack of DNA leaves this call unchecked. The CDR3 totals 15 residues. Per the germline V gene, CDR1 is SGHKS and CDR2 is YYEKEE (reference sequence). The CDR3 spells CASSSYSGAANEQSF.

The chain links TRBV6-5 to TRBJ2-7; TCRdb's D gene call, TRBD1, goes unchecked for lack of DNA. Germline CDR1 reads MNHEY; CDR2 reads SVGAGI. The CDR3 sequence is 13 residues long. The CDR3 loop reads CASSRGTGYEQYF.

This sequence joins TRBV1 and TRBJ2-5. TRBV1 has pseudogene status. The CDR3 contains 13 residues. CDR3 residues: CTSSQGRKETQYF.

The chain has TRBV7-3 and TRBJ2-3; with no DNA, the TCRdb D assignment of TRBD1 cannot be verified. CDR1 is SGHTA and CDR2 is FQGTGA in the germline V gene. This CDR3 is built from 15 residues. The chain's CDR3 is CASSLTLAGVDTQYF. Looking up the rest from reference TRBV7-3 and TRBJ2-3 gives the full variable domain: GAGVSQTPSNKVTEKGKYVELRCDPISGHTALYWYRQSLGQGPEFLIYFQGTGAADDSGLPNDRFFAVRPEGSVSTLKIQRTERGDSAVYLCASSLTLAGVDTQYFGPGTRLTVL.

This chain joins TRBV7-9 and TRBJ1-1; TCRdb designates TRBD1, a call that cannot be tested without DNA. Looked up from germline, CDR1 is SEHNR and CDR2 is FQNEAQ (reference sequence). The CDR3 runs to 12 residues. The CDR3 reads CASSRGQIEAFF. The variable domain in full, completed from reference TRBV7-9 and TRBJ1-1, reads DTGVSQNPRHKITKRGQNVTFRCDPISEHNRLYWYRQTLGQGPEFLTYFQNEAQLEKSRLLSDRFSAERPKGSFSTLEIQRTEQGDSAMYLCASSRGQIEAFFGQGTRLTVV.

The chain's CDR3 is CASSFGVADYGYTF. The chain has TRBV28 and TRBJ1-2. Per the germline V gene, CDR1 is MDHEN and CDR2 is SYDVKM. The CDR3 extends over 14 amino acids.

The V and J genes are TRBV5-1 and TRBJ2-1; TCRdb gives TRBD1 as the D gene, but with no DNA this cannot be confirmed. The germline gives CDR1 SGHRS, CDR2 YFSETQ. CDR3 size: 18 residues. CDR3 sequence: CASSHGQGAPFTHNEQFF.

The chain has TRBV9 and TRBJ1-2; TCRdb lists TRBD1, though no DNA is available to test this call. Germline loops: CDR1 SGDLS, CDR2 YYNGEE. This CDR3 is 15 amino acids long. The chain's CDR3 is CASSVEGGPNYGYTF.

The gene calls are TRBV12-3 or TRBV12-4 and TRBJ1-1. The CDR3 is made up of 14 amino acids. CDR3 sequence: CASSLRQEPTEAFF.

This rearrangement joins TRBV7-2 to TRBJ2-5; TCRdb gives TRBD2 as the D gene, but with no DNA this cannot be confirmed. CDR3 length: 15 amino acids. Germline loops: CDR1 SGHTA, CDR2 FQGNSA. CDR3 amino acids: CASSLNSGGRETQYF.

The CDR3 region is CASSLRTGGAETQYF. The chain employs TRBV7-9 and TRBJ2-5; the TRBD1 assignment by TCRdb is unverifiable without DNA. This CDR3 has 15 amino acids. Germline CDR1 and CDR2: SEHNR and FQNEAQ (reference sequence). The variable domain in full, completed from reference TRBV7-9 and TRBJ2-5, reads DTGVSQNPRHKITKRGQNVTFRCDPISEHNRLYWYRQTLGQGPEFLTYFQNEAQLEKSRLLSDRFSAERPKGSFSTLEIQRTEQGDSAMYLCASSLRTGGAETQYFGPGTRLLVL.

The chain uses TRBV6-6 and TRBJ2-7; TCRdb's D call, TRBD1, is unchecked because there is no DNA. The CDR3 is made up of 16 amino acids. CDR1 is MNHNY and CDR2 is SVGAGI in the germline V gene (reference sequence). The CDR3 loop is CASSYTRQGPAYEQYF.

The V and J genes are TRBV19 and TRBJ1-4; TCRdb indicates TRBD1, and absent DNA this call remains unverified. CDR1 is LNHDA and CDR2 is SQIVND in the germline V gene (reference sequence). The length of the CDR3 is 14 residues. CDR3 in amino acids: CASSPRDRGPNLFF.

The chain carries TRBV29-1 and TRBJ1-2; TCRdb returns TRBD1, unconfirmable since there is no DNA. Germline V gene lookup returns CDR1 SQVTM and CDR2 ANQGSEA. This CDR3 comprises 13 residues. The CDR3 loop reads CSAKQQGNYGYTF.

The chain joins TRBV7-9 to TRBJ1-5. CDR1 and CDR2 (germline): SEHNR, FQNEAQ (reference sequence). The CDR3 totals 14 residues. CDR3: CASSEGTGNQPQHF.

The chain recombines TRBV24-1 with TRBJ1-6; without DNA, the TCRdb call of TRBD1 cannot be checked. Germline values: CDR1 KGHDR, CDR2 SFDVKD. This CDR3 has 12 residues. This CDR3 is CATSDRGSPLHF.

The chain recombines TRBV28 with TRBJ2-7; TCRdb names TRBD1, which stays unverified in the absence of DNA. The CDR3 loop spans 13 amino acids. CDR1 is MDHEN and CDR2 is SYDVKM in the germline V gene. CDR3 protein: CASRLDSVYEQYF.

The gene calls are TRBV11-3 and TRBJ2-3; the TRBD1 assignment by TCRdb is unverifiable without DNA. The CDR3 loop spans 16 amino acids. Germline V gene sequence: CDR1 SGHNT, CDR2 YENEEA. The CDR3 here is CASSPTRRGSTDTQYF. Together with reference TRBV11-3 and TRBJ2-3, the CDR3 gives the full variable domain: EAGVVQSPRYKIIEKKQPVAFWCNPISGHNTLYWYLQNLGQGPELLIRYENEEAVDDSQLPKDRFSAERLKGVDSTLKIQPAELGDSAVYLCASSPTRRGSTDTQYFGPGTRLTVL.

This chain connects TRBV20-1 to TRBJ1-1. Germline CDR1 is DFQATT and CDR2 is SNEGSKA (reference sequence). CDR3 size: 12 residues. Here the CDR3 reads CSARDEDTEAFF.

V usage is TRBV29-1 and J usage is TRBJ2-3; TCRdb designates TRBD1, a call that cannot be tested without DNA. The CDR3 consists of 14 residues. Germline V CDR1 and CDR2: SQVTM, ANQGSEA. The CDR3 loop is CSVDGQEHTDTQYF.

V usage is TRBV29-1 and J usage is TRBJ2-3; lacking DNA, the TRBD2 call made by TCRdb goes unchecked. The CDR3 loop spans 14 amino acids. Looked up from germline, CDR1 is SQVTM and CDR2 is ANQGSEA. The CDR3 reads CSAPGLGGTDTQYF.

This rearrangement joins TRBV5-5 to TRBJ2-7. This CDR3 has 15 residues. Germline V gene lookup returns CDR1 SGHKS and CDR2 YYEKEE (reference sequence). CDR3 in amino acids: CASSLVSWDTYEQYF.

CDR3: CAISLVGQLYEQYF. The rearrangement uses TRBV3-1 and TRBJ2-7. This CDR3 has 14 residues. Germline V lookup: CDR1 LGHDT, CDR2 YNNKEL (reference sequence).

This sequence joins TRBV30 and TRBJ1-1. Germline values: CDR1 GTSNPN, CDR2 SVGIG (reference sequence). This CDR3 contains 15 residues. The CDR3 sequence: CAWSVRGAGYSEAFF.

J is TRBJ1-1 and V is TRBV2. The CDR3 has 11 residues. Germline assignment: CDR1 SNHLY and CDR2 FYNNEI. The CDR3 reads CASISNTEAFF.